These 10 T cell receptor beta chains share one sample of origin, sequenced in a study of OX40 agonist ivuxolimab in advanced cancers. The method was immunoSEQ multiplex PCR; TCRdb's version includes in-frame clones alone and lacks a portion of them. The table includes around 100,000 clones, 85% to 90% detected once. The sample was CD4+ or CD8+ T cells sorted from blood, taken in a trial of the OX40 agonist ivuxolimab. The receptors derive from an adult with an advanced solid tumor such as melanoma, head and neck, liver or kidney cancer.

This clone has more than one count but fewer than ten. The chain employs TRBV9 and TRBJ1-1, with D uncertain. The CDR3 runs to 12 residues. Trimming shortened V by 0 bases and J by 8 bases, and 8 bases separated the two germline ends. Germline values: CDR1 SGDLS, CDR2 YYNGEE. The CDR3 loop is CASSVGEREAFF. The CDR3 DNA sequence: TGTGCCAGCAGCGTAGGGGAGAGAGAAGCTTTCTTT.

This chain links TRBV19 with TRBJ1-1; D perhaps matches TRBD1 (6 bases). The V gene's germline CDR1 is LNHDA and CDR2 SQIVND (reference sequence). This CDR3 is built from 13 residues. The V end was cut by 6 bases, the J end by 5 bases, with 13 bases between. In DNA, the CDR3 is TGTGCCAGTAGGAGGGGGGCAACGACTGAAGCTTTCTTT. Amino acids: CASRRGATTEAFF.

V gene TRBV20-1 combines with J gene TRBJ1-2; no definite D call. The V gene's germline CDR1 is DFQATT and CDR2 SNEGSKA (reference sequence). This CDR3 region has 11 residues. Trimming left V 7 bases short and J 3 bases short, with 9 bases between. The CDR3, as DNA: TGCAGTGTAGAGAGGTACTATGGCTACACCTTC. Its protein is CSVERYYGYTF.

This rearrangement joins TRBV14 to TRBJ2-5; D not certain. Germline CDR1 SGHDN, CDR2 FVKESK. The CDR3 totals 14 residues. V lost 0 bases and J lost 4, with 9 bases in between. The CDR3 reads CASSQDSNGETQYF. CDR3 coding DNA: TGTGCCAGCAGCCAAGATTCTAACGGAGAGACCCAGTACTTC.

This clone was observed a handful of times. This chain links TRBV5-1 with TRBJ1-1, with a possible D match to TRBD1 (5 bases). The CDR3 runs to 13 residues. CDR1 is SGHRS, CDR2 YFSETQ, per germline. The ends were cut back, 5 bases at V and 4 bases at J, with 12 bases in the middle. For the CDR3, the DNA is TGCGCCAGCAGGAAAGTGGGGGGCACTGAAGCTTTCTTT. Amino acid sequence: CASRKVGGTEAFF. Filled out from reference TRBV5-1 and TRBJ1-1, the complete variable domain reads KAGVTQTPRYLIKTRGQQVTLSCSPISGHRSVSWYQQTPGQGLQFLFEYFSETQRNKGNFPGRFSGRQFSNSRSEMNVSTLELGDSALYLCASRKVGGTEAFFGQGTRLTVV.

The chain combines TRBV11-1 with TRBJ2-1; 7 nucleotides agree with TRBD2. The J segment lost 5 bases and the V segment lost 7 bases, leaving 11 bases of the junction unmatched. The CDR3 contains 15 residues. Per germline, CDR1 SGHAT and CDR2 FQDESV (reference sequence). CDR3 region: CASNEAGTTNNEQFF. CDR3 bases: TGTGCCAGCAATGAGGCCGGGACTACGAACAATGAGCAGTTCTTC.

This rearrangement joins TRBV2 to TRBJ1-1; possibly TRBD1 for D (5 bases). Deletions cut 4 bases from V and 2 bases from J, with 14 bases between. CDR3 length: 15 residues. Germline V gene lookup returns CDR1 SNHLY and CDR2 FYNNEI. In nucleotides, the CDR3 is TGTGCCAGCAGTGGGCCAATTGGGGCAAACACTGAAGCTTTCTTT. Translated, it gives CASSGPIGANTEAFF.

CDR3 region: CASSQGPYNEQFF. The CDR3 DNA reads as TGTGCCAGTTCTCAGGGTCCTTACAATGAGCAGTTCTTC. The chain is built from TRBV19 and TRBJ2-1, with D possibly TRBD1 on 5 matching bases. V dropped 8 bases and J dropped 4 bases, with 12 bases sitting between them. Germline CDR1 and CDR2: LNHDA and SQIVND (reference sequence). The CDR3 is 13 residues long.

CDR3 nucleotides: TGTGCCAGCAGGGGGCAGGGGTCCCACGAGCAGTACTTC. Amino acids: CASRGQGSHEQYF. This chain links TRBV11-2 with TRBJ2-7; tentatively, D is TRBD1 (6 bases). This CDR3 contains 13 residues. Germline CDR1 is SGHAT and CDR2 is FQNNGV. V shed 6 bases and J shed 5 bases, with 14 bases lying between them. The whole variable domain, remainder taken from reference TRBV11-2 and TRBJ2-7, is EAGVAQSPRYKIIEKRQSVAFWCNPISGHATLYWYQQILGQGPKLLIQFQNNGVVDDSQLPKDRFSAERLKGVDSTLKIQPAKLEDSAVYLCASRGQGSHEQYFGPGTRLTVT.

The V and J genes are TRBV7-9 and TRBJ2-1, with 8 nucleotides matching TRBD1. The V and J ends lost 5 bases and 4 bases, in that order; junction bases with no gene match: 7. The V gene's germline CDR1 is SEHNR and CDR2 FQNEAQ (reference sequence). CDR3 length equals 15 residues. The CDR3 here is CASSRTGGTYNEQFF. In nucleotides, the CDR3 is TGTGCCAGCAGCCGCACAGGGGGAACATACAATGAGCAGTTCTTC.